The text below deals with one T cell receptor (beta chain). These data belong to a study of low-dose radiotherapy and immunotherapy resistance in tumors. Study summary: Treatment consisted of nivolumab 240 mg every two weeks and ipilimumab 1 mg/kg every six weeks, given intravenously to patients.

TRAV and TRBV primers primed cDNA for both TCRalpha and TCRbeta. The authors amplified TCRs for roughly 20 PCR cycles with a constant-region primer and a V-primer adapter. Via MiXCR, TCRdb re-called the reads, giving one row per CDR3 protein. The table has tens of thousands of distinct CDR3 sequences, 18% seen once; the top ten hold approximately 2.8%. As for time point: before trial treatment. The donors' regimen was nivolumab, ipilimumab, aspirin, low-dose cyclophosphamide and low-dose radiotherapy. Germline CDR1 reads KGHSH; CDR2 reads LQKENI. The CDR3 has 15 amino acids. V shed 4 bases and J 4 bases; nucleotides not matched to a gene: 8.

The V and J genes are TRBV18 and TRBJ2-3; 7 positions match TRBD1. The clonotype comes from a male donor with prostate cancer. The sample here was PBMCs, taken before treatment. The CDR3 sequence: CASSLQGPGADTQYF. DNA of the CDR3: TGTGCCAGCTCACTACAGGGGCCCGGAGCAGATACGCAGTATTTT.